This TCR beta chain was sequenced during a study of T-cell memory formation after mild COVID-19. The germline V and J ends were trimmed by 0 bases and 3 bases, with 9 bases remaining between them. The length of the CDR3 is 14 residues. Germline CDR1 DFQATT, CDR2 SNEGSKA (reference sequence). Whole-study results and caveats: Day 15 to 85 contractors were CD4/CD8 balanced; later expanders leaned CD4+.

In regard to this clonotype: Its antigen is unknown.

MiXCR was run by TCRdb on the 5' RACE reads, yielding one entry per CDR3 protein. The table records more than 450,000 distinct CDR3 sequences, 18% of them present only once. Sequencing input: PBMCs or a T cell subset sorted from them (not recorded which). The source of this sequence is an adult woman who had mild COVID-19 (a few samples of this study predate the infection). Cell type and time point are not known. V usage is TRBV20-1 and J usage is TRBJ2-1, with no clear D. For the CDR3, the DNA is TGCAGTGCTAGAGAAGGGATGCTCTACAATGAGCAGTTCTTC. Its protein product is CSAREGMLYNEQFF.